This T cell receptor beta chain came from a study of T cell responses to AZD1222 COVID-19 vaccine. TCRdb's copy holds only in-frame clones and misses some; the assay was immunoSEQ multiplex PCR. The data show roughly 200,000 clones, with about 92% seen just once and around 1% held by the top ten. This clone has just one count. The CDR3 runs 15 residues. V was shortened by 7 bases and J by 0 bases, with 13 bases between the two germline ends. Looked up from germline, CDR1 is SNHLY and CDR2 is FYNNEI. This chain connects TRBV2 to TRBJ1-3; D call uncertain. This receptor was taken from an adult in good health. This specimen was peripheral blood, taken on day 0 of MenACWY control vaccination. In DNA form, the CDR3 reads TGTGCCAGCACAGGAACGGGAGTCTCTGGAAACACCATATATTTT. Protein product: CASTGTGVSGNTIYF.